A single sample is the source of the 29 T cell receptor beta chains below, sequenced in a study of blood T cells in healthy people across ages. It was with a sample-barcoded 5' primer and a J-beta primer mix that a second PCR of roughly 7 to 12 cycles was run. MiXCR, run by TCRdb on the 5' RACE reads, gives a single entry per CDR3 protein. This table has some 900,000 distinct CDR3 sequences, under 35% appearing once. Sequenced material: blood. These TCRs come from a woman older than 75 in good health.

In the case of this clonotype: A junction end diverges from the germline sequence, so it may reflect a read error. This chain links TRBV3-1 with TRBJ1-2, with 9 bases that match TRBD1. The CDR3 totals 13 residues. Germline V gives CDR1 LGHDT, CDR2 YNNKEL (reference sequence). DNA of the CDR3: TGTGCCGGCAGCCCTAGGACAGGGGATGGCTACACCTTC. Encoded protein: CAGSPRTGDGYTF.

A word on this clonotype: This may be a read error: a much more frequent sequence differs by one nucleotide. The rearrangement uses TRBV5-1 and TRBJ2-1; 10 positions match TRBD2. Germline CDR1 reads SGHRS; CDR2 reads YFSETQ. This CDR3 is 17 amino acids long. The CDR3 DNA follows: TGCGCCGGCAGCGACGAGCGGGGGGGCCGGGCGACCAATGAGCAGTTCTTC. Translating gives CAGSDERGGRATNEQFF.

A few counts support this clonotype. The chain has TRBV18 and TRBJ2-5; weak D call: TRBD2 (6 bases). Germline values: CDR1 KGHSH, CDR2 LQKENI. V lost 2 bases and J 11 bases, leaving 18 bases between the germline ends. The CDR3 spans 14 residues. The CDR3, as DNA: TGTGCCAGCTCACCAAGTTACGGGGGAAGAGAGCAGTACTTC. This translates into CASSPSYGGREQYF.

The chain is built from TRBV2 and TRBJ1-2; D unclear. Trimming pared 2 bases from V and 0 bases from J, leaving 13 bases between. The CDR3 totals 16 residues. Germline V gene data show CDR1 as SNHLY and CDR2 as FYNNEI. CDR3 in amino acids: CASSERLAASNYGYTF. CDR3 DNA: TGTGCCAGCAGTGAAAGATTGGCAGCATCTAACTATGGCTACACCTTC.

This clonotype was picked up many times. The chain links TRBV28 to TRBJ2-3, with a tentative D call TRBD1 (6 bases). This CDR3 spans 12 amino acids. Germline V lookup: CDR1 MDHEN, CDR2 SYDVKM. Trimming left V 6 bases short and J 10 bases short, with 14 bases between. The CDR3 sequence is CASRQQGRSQYF. The CDR3 bases are TGTGCCAGCAGACAACAGGGAAGGTCGCAGTATTTT.

V usage is TRBV5-1 and J usage is TRBJ1-1; D remains ambiguous. The CDR3 contains 14 residues. The V end was cut by 0 bases, the J end by 0 bases, with 6 bases between. Looked up from germline, CDR1 is SGHRS and CDR2 is YFSETQ. The CDR3 nucleotides read TGCGCCAGCAGCTTGGCCGTAATGAACACTGAAGCTTTCTTT. It is translated as CASSLAVMNTEAFF.

To note about this clonotype: A much larger clonotype is one base distant, so this may be a read error. This rearrangement joins TRBV4-3 to TRBJ2-7, with D perhaps being TRBD1 or TRBD2 (5 bases each). TRBJ2-5 matches the DNA end more closely, so the J call is doubtful. Germline assignment: CDR1 LGHNA and CDR2 YSLEER. This CDR3 is built from 14 residues. The CDR3 coding sequence is TGCGCCAGCAGCCAAGATGGGACCCGGGAGACCCAGTACTTC. It translates to CASSQDGTRETQYF.

Notes on this clonotype: Compared with germline, one end of the junction differs, possibly owing to a read error. The CDR3 DNA follows: TGTGCCGGCAGTCCAAGGACAGGGGGCCAAGAGACCCAGTACTTC. It translates to CAGSPRTGGQETQYF. This chain connects TRBV12-3 or TRBV12-4 to TRBJ2-5, with 10 bases lining up with TRBD1. The CDR3 is made up of 15 amino acids.

This clonotype turned up a few times. The chain uses TRBV9 and TRBJ1-2; D remains ambiguous. This CDR3 is 13 amino acids long. Germline CDR1 SGDLS, CDR2 YYNGEE. Trimming left V 4 bases short and J 7 bases short, with 14 bases between. CDR3 loop: CASSPVEVGGYTF. For the CDR3, the DNA is TGTGCCAGCAGCCCAGTCGAAGTGGGTGGCTACACCTTC.

The V gene is TRBV6-6, the J gene TRBJ1-6; the D is unclear. V was shortened by 0 bases and J by 15 bases, with 15 bases between the two germline ends. The germline V gene encodes CDR1 MNHNY and CDR2 SVGAGI (reference sequence). There are 14 residues in the CDR3. In DNA, the CDR3 is TGTGCCAGCAGTTACTCCACTGGGGTCCTTATCCTCCACTTT. This gives the protein CASSYSTGVLILHF.

This clonotype was counted between two and nine times. A read error may explain this, as a much larger clone is one base away. The chain uses TRBV7-9 and TRBJ2-1; D is perhaps TRBD1 or TRBD2 (5 bases each). The DNA matches TRBJ2-7 better at its end, which makes the J call doubtful. CDR1 is SEHNR and CDR2 is FQNEAQ in the germline V gene (reference sequence). The CDR3 spans 18 residues. DNA of the CDR3: TGTGCCAGCAGCCTCTCTACTACCAGGGACCTGTCTTACAATGAGCAGTACTTC. It encodes CASSLSTTRDLSYNEQYF.

This clonotype has at least ten counts. The chain combines TRBV12-3 or TRBV12-4 with TRBJ2-7; perhaps D is TRBD1 or TRBD2 (5 bases each). V dropped 6 bases and J dropped 8 bases, with 20 bases sitting between them. The length of the CDR3 is 14 residues. In DNA, the CDR3 is TGTGCCAGCAGAGTACGGGACGGACCTAATCAGCAGTACTTC. This gives the protein CASRVRDGPNQQYF.

V gene TRBV18 combines with J gene TRBJ2-1, with 7 nucleotides matching TRBD1. The J call may be wrong; the DNA end is better matched by TRBJ2-7. Germline V gives CDR1 KGHSH, CDR2 LQKENI. This CDR3 comprises 17 residues. The CDR3 DNA reads as TGTGCCAGCTCACCACTTAGGGGGCGCACCTCCTACAATGAGCAGTACTTC. Amino acid sequence: CASSPLRGRTSYNEQYF.

This clonotype was detected only a few times. This may arise from a read error, as a much more abundant clone is one base away. V gene TRBV6-1 combines with J gene TRBJ2-1, with D possibly matching TRBD2 (7 bases). V was pared by 7 bases and J by 6 bases, with 19 bases between. Germline-derived CDR1 and CDR2 are MNHNS and SASEGT. The CDR3 is made up of 15 amino acids. The CDR3 here is CASTKGGGAGNEQFF. The CDR3 coding sequence is TGTGCCAGCACCAAGGGTGGGGGGGCCGGCAATGAGCAGTTCTTC.

This rearrangement joins TRBV20-1 to TRBJ2-5, with D perhaps TRBD2 (6 bases). Germline values: CDR1 DFQATT, CDR2 SNEGSKA (reference sequence). This CDR3 region has 13 residues. The V end was cut by 0 bases, the J end by 9 bases, with 14 bases between. This CDR3 reads CSARDSPTRAQYF. DNA for the CDR3: TGCAGTGCTAGAGATTCCCCGACTAGGGCCCAGTACTTC.

In regard to this clonotype: This may arise from a read error, as a much more abundant clone is one base away. This chain joins TRBV3-1 and TRBJ1-2; TRBD1 might be the D (6 bases). Germline V gives CDR1 LGHDT, CDR2 YNNKEL (reference sequence). Deletions cut 2 bases from V and 8 bases from J, with 18 bases between. CDR3 size: 15 residues. CDR3 DNA sequence: TGTGCCAGCAGCCAAAAACGGACAGACGTCCAGGGCTACACCTTC. This sequence encodes CASSQKRTDVQGYTF.

This clonotype occurred a few times. The chain couples TRBV7-8 to TRBJ2-3, with D uncertain. The V gene lost 4 bases and the J gene lost 7 bases, with 18 bases spanning the gap. The germline gives CDR1 SGHVS, CDR2 FQNEAQ. The length of the CDR3 is 15 residues. CDR3 amino acids: CASSSRTATSYTQYF. The CDR3, as DNA: TGTGCCAGCAGCTCTCGGACGGCCACCTCCTATACGCAGTATTTT.

This clonotype has just a few counts. The chain employs TRBV7-9 and TRBJ2-5; no firm D call. The V and J ends lost 4 bases and 11 bases respectively, with 17 bases between them. Germline lookup yields CDR1 SEHNR and CDR2 FQNEAQ (reference sequence). This CDR3 is 13 amino acids long. In DNA, the CDR3 is TGTGCCAGCAGCTCGATTCCAGAAGGTGGGCAGTACTTC. Translated, it gives CASSSIPEGGQYF.

This clonotype showed up just once. The chain uses TRBV27 and TRBJ2-3, with 10 bases fitting TRBD2. CDR3 length: 17 amino acids. Trimming removed 5 bases from V and 0 bases from J; junction bases left unmatched: 8. Germline loops: CDR1 MNHEY, CDR2 SMNVEV (reference sequence). The CDR3 region is CASSHLLAGSSTDTQYF. DNA for the CDR3: TGTGCCAGCAGTCACCTACTAGCGGGGTCTAGCACAGATACGCAGTATTTT.

This clonotype was found a few times. The chain recombines TRBV4-3 with TRBJ1-6; D is perhaps TRBD1 (6 bases). The V and J ends lost 3 bases and 9 bases respectively, with 21 bases between them. The CDR3 runs 17 residues. Germline V gene sequence: CDR1 LGHNA, CDR2 YSLEER. The CDR3: CASSHSGGRDVGSPLHF. The CDR3 DNA is TGCGCCAGCAGCCATAGTGGGGGCCGAGACGTTGGTTCACCCCTCCACTTT.

This clonotype has more than one count but fewer than ten. A much bigger clone sits one base away, suggesting this may be a read error. This chain connects TRBV28 to TRBJ2-4; 10 bases align to TRBD1. The CDR3 is made up of 15 amino acids. Germline-derived CDR1 and CDR2 are MDHEN and SYDVKM. Trimming removed 6 bases from V and 13 bases from J; junction bases left unmatched: 15. The CDR3 region has the DNA TGTGCCAGCAGATCCGGGACAGGGGCCCGAGGGGAGCAGTACTTC. Translation: CASRSGTGARGEQYF. Combining the CDR3 with reference TRBV28 and TRBJ2-4 gives the whole variable domain DVKVTQSSRYLVKRTGEKVFLECVQDMDHENMFWYRQDPGLGLRLIYFSYDVKMKEKGDIPEGYSVSREKKERFSLILESASTNQTSMYLCASRSGTGARGEQYFGAGTRLSVL.

This clonotype was found many times. The rearrangement links TRBV12-3 or TRBV12-4 to TRBJ2-1; 8 nucleotides line up with TRBD2. The CDR3 extends over 14 amino acids. Unmatched junction bases numbered 8, after V lost 7 bases and J lost 6 bases. Written as DNA, the CDR3 is TGTGCCAGCAACACCGGGACTAGGGTCAATGAGCAGTTCTTC. It translates to CASNTGTRVNEQFF.

This clonotype appeared many times. This chain uses TRBV3-1 with TRBJ2-5; 10 bases are a match to TRBD1. V was pared by 4 bases and J by 5 bases, with 13 bases of the junction left unmatched. Germline CDR1 is LGHDT and CDR2 is YNNKEL (reference sequence). The CDR3 loop spans 17 amino acids. The CDR3 spells CASSRPRQGATRETQYF. CDR3 DNA sequence: TGTGCCAGCAGCCGACCGCGACAGGGGGCGACGAGGGAGACCCAGTACTTC.

Comment on this clonotype: A much larger clone is a single base away; this may be a read error. Because it lacks the conserved phenylalanine or tryptophan at the end, this CDR3 is likely a read error. The rearrangement uses TRBV3-1 and TRBJ2-7, with 11 bases lining up with TRBD1. The J call may not be correct, given that the DNA end is closer to TRBJ2-5. CDR3 length equals 16 residues. Germline V gene lookup returns CDR1 LGHDT and CDR2 YNNKEL (reference sequence). CDR3 residues: CASSQDRTGGQETQYC. CDR3 coding DNA: TGTGCCAGCAGCCAAGACCGGACAGGGGGCCAGGAGACCCAGTACTGC.

This clonotype was detected only once. The chain links TRBV6-5 to TRBJ2-3; D is uncertain. Trimming stripped 5 bases from V and 0 bases from J, with 6 bases between. Per the germline V gene, CDR1 is MNHEY and CDR2 is SVGAGI. The CDR3 covers 13 residues. DNA for the CDR3: TGTGCCAGCAGTATAGCTAGCACAGATACGCAGTATTTT. It yields the protein CASSIASTDTQYF.

This clonotype has ten or more counts. V is TRBV18 and J is TRBJ2-7; no reliable D call. The CDR3 covers 11 residues. Per the germline V gene, CDR1 is KGHSH and CDR2 is LQKENI. V lost 6 bases and J lost 4, with 7 bases in between. The CDR3 DNA reads TGTGCCAGCTCCCCCAAATACGAGCAGTACTTC. Translating it yields CASSPKYEQYF.

The rearrangement uses TRBV24-1 and TRBJ2-6, with D possibly TRBD2 on 5 matching bases. This CDR3 has 19 residues. Trimming stripped 6 bases from V and 3 bases from J, with 23 bases between. Germline-derived CDR1 and CDR2 are KGHDR and SFDVKD. The CDR3 region is CATSQRPGTPPGGANVLTF. DNA for the CDR3: TGTGCCACCAGTCAAAGACCGGGAACACCGCCGGGTGGGGCCAACGTCCTGACTTTC.

This clonotype appeared many times. The CDR3 sequence: CASSPLVSQSSGANVLTF. Written as DNA, the CDR3 is TGCGCCAGCAGCCCGTTAGTAAGCCAGAGCTCTGGGGCCAACGTCCTGACTTTC. This rearrangement joins TRBV5-1 to TRBJ2-6; D ambiguous. Trimming cost V 4 bases and J 0 bases, with 17 bases left between them. The V gene's germline CDR1 is SGHRS and CDR2 YFSETQ. CDR3 length: 18 amino acids.

In this sample, this clonotype turned up many times. This chain uses TRBV28 with TRBJ1-5, with D hard to call. Trimming removed 4 bases from V and 2 bases from J, with 12 bases in between. The CDR3 runs to 15 residues. Germline V CDR1 and CDR2: MDHEN, SYDVKM. The CDR3: CASSSTGRGNQPQHF. CDR3 sequence (DNA): TGTGCCAGCAGTTCGACGGGAAGAGGCAATCAGCCCCAGCATTTT. Complete variable domain (other parts from reference TRBV28 and TRBJ1-5): DVKVTQSSRYLVKRTGEKVFLECVQDMDHENMFWYRQDPGLGLRLIYFSYDVKMKEKGDIPEGYSVSREKKERFSLILESASTNQTSMYLCASSSTGRGNQPQHFGDGTRLSIL.